The rows below give T cell receptor beta chains drawn from one sample of a study of shared clonotypes between healthy human individuals. Profiling relied on immunoSEQ multiplex PCR, and the TCRdb table lists in-frame clones only, not all of them. Here the sample spans a few million clones, roughly 95% being singletons. The sequenced sample was naive CD4+ T cells sorted from blood. These receptors came from a man aged 18 to 30 in good health. Each CDR3 is given with its conserved first and last residue. The D gene is left open where the match is weak. Clone sizes are given selectively: once, few, many, or a class where the clone is expanded.

j_call: TRBJ1-3; v_call: TRBV2; clone_size: once; d_call: .; cdr3_aa: CASSEALLGRTGNTIYF; cdr3_nt: TGTGCCAGCAGTGAAGCGCTTCTCGGGAGAACTGGAAACACCATATATTTT
j_call: TRBJ1-2; v_call: TRBV28; clone_size: .; d_call: .; cdr3_aa: CASTTPSLGGYTF; cdr3_nt: TGTGCCAGCACTACCCCCTCTCTAGGGGGCTACACCTTC
j_call: TRBJ2-7; v_call: TRBV10-1; clone_size: .; d_call: TRBD2; cdr3_aa: CASSESGLAGPYEQYF; cdr3_nt: TGCGCCAGCAGTGAGTCGGGACTAGCGGGACCCTACGAGCAGTACTTC
j_call: TRBJ2-7; v_call: TRBV5-8; clone_size: .; d_call: TRBD1; cdr3_aa: CASPRDRSSYEQYF; cdr3_nt: TGTGCCAGCCCCCGGGACAGAAGCTCCTACGAGCAGTACTTC
j_call: TRBJ2-7; v_call: TRBV10-2; clone_size: .; d_call: .; cdr3_aa: CASSGDRSYEQYF; cdr3_nt: TGCGCCAGCAGTGGGGACCGTAGCTACGAGCAGTACTTC
j_call: TRBJ2-2; v_call: TRBV5-8; clone_size: .; d_call: .; cdr3_aa: CASSLAGSTGELFF; cdr3_nt: TGTGCCAGCAGCTTGGCGGGGAGCACCGGGGAGCTGTTTTTT
j_call: TRBJ2-7; v_call: TRBV18; clone_size: .; d_call: .; cdr3_aa: CASSATEYEQYF; cdr3_nt: TGTGCCAGCTCAGCAACAGAATACGAGCAGTACTTC
j_call: TRBJ2-3; v_call: TRBV5-1; clone_size: once; d_call: .; cdr3_aa: CASSWGAGPTDTQYF; cdr3_nt: TGCGCCAGCTCCTGGGGGGCGGGTCCTACAGATACGCAGTATTTT
j_call: TRBJ1-4; v_call: TRBV5-1; clone_size: few; d_call: TRBD1; cdr3_aa: CASSPGTGSEKLFF; cdr3_nt: TGCGCCAGCAGCCCCGGGACAGGGAGTGAAAAACTGTTTTTT
j_call: TRBJ2-2; v_call: TRBV6-1; clone_size: .; d_call: TRBD1; cdr3_aa: CASRRAGGTGELFF; cdr3_nt: TGTGCCAGCAGAAGGGCAGGGGGCACCGGGGAGCTGTTTTTT
j_call: TRBJ1-5; v_call: TRBV15; clone_size: .; d_call: .; cdr3_aa: CATSRESSSNQPQHF; cdr3_nt: TGTGCCACCAGCAGAGAGTCCAGTAGCAATCAGCCCCAGCATTTT
j_call: TRBJ2-1; v_call: TRBV10-3; clone_size: .; d_call: TRBD2; cdr3_aa: CAISDSGLDLAEQFF; cdr3_nt: TGTGCCATCAGTGATTCGGGACTAGATCTTGCTGAGCAGTTCTTC
j_call: TRBJ2-7; v_call: TRBV7-9; clone_size: .; d_call: .; cdr3_aa: CASSRLGVGYYEQYF; cdr3_nt: TGTGCCAGCAGCCGATTGGGGGTAGGATACTACGAGCAGTACTTC
j_call: TRBJ2-7; v_call: TRBV6-5; clone_size: .; d_call: TRBD1; cdr3_aa: CASRRTGGNEQYF; cdr3_nt: TGTGCCAGCAGACGTACAGGGGGCAACGAGCAGTACTTC
j_call: TRBJ2-3; v_call: TRBV28; clone_size: .; d_call: .; cdr3_aa: CASSIYRRGTDTQYF; cdr3_nt: TGTGCCAGCAGTATATACAGACGAGGGACAGATACGCAGTATTTT
j_call: TRBJ1-1; v_call: TRBV5-1; clone_size: .; d_call: .; cdr3_aa: CASSPPGPNTEAFF; cdr3_nt: TGCGCCAGCAGTCCCCCGGGGCCGAACACTGAAGCTTTCTTT
j_call: TRBJ2-7; v_call: TRBV5-1; clone_size: .; d_call: .; cdr3_aa: CASSLGAGKHYEQYF; cdr3_nt: TGCGCCAGCAGCTTGGGGGCAGGGAAGCACTACGAGCAGTACTTC
j_call: TRBJ2-5; v_call: TRBV10-2; clone_size: once; d_call: .; cdr3_aa: CASSEDPGAETQYF; cdr3_nt: TGCGCCAGCAGTGAAGACCCAGGGGCAGAGACCCAGTACTTC
j_call: TRBJ2-3; v_call: TRBV30; clone_size: once; d_call: .; cdr3_aa: CAWSLRVADTQYF; cdr3_nt: TGTGCCTGGAGTCTTCGGGTGGCAGATACGCAGTATTTT
j_call: TRBJ2-3; v_call: TRBV30; clone_size: .; d_call: TRBD2; cdr3_aa: CAWSVSRTSGGSDTQYF; cdr3_nt: TGTGCCTGGAGTGTCTCCCGGACTAGCGGGGGATCAGATACGCAGTATTTT
j_call: TRBJ2-7; v_call: TRBV4-3; clone_size: .; d_call: .; cdr3_aa: CASSQDRAAVTYEQYF; cdr3_nt: TGCGCCAGCAGCCAAGATAGGGCGGCAGTGACCTACGAGCAGTACTTC
j_call: TRBJ1-2; v_call: TRBV6-5; clone_size: .; d_call: TRBD1; cdr3_aa: CASSRTGLYGYTF; cdr3_nt: TGTGCCAGCAGTAGGACAGGTCTCTATGGCTACACCTTC
j_call: TRBJ2-5; v_call: TRBV5-1; clone_size: .; d_call: TRBD1; cdr3_aa: CASSPMGQGGETQYF; cdr3_nt: TGCGCCAGCAGCCCGATGGGACAGGGGGGAGAGACCCAGTACTTC
j_call: TRBJ1-4; v_call: TRBV19; clone_size: once; d_call: .; cdr3_aa: CASSRQVNEKLFF; cdr3_nt: TGTGCCAGTTCCCGACAGGTTAATGAAAAACTGTTTTTT
j_call: TRBJ2-1; v_call: TRBV10-2; clone_size: .; d_call: TRBD2; cdr3_aa: CASSESTSGSNEQFF; cdr3_nt: TGCGCCAGCAGTGAGTCGACTAGCGGGAGCAATGAGCAGTTCTTC
j_call: TRBJ2-7; v_call: TRBV25-1; clone_size: .; d_call: .; cdr3_aa: CASSESLGIEYF; cdr3_nt: TGTGCCAGCAGTGAATCCTTGGGGATAGAGTACTTC
j_call: TRBJ1-3; v_call: TRBV9; clone_size: .; d_call: .; cdr3_aa: CASALKSSGNTIYF; cdr3_nt: TGTGCCAGCGCTTTAAAGAGCTCTGGAAACACCATATATTTT
j_call: TRBJ1-2; v_call: TRBV6-6; clone_size: .; d_call: .; cdr3_aa: CASRPLGLGYTF; cdr3_nt: TGTGCCAGCAGGCCCCTCGGTCTAGGCTACACCTTC
j_call: TRBJ1-1; v_call: TRBV20-1; clone_size: .; d_call: .; cdr3_aa: CSASSTEAFF; cdr3_nt: TGCAGTGCTAGCTCCACTGAAGCTTTCTTT
j_call: TRBJ2-3; v_call: TRBV10-3; clone_size: .; d_call: TRBD2; cdr3_aa: CAITATSVADTQYF; cdr3_nt: TGTGCCATCACCGCGACTAGCGTGGCAGATACGCAGTATTTT
j_call: TRBJ2-7; v_call: TRBV5-4; clone_size: .; d_call: TRBD2; cdr3_aa: CASSLGGSGASYEQYF; cdr3_nt: TGTGCCAGCAGCTTGGGAGGTAGCGGGGCCTCCTACGAGCAGTACTTC
j_call: TRBJ1-2; v_call: TRBV19; clone_size: .; d_call: TRBD1; cdr3_aa: CASSIGQGPYGYTF; cdr3_nt: TGTGCCAGTAGTATTGGACAGGGACCCTATGGCTACACCTTC
j_call: TRBJ1-6; v_call: TRBV30; clone_size: .; d_call: TRBD1; cdr3_aa: CAWSTGGVSPLHF; cdr3_nt: TGTGCCTGGAGTACAGGGGGGGTTTCACCCCTCCACTTT
j_call: TRBJ2-2; v_call: TRBV10-1; clone_size: .; d_call: TRBD1; cdr3_aa: CASSEGQGAANTGELFF; cdr3_nt: TGCGCCAGCAGTGAAGGGCAGGGGGCCGCGAACACCGGGGAGCTGTTTTTT
j_call: TRBJ2-7; v_call: TRBV4-3; clone_size: .; d_call: .; cdr3_aa: CASSQERASPYEQYF; cdr3_nt: TGCGCCAGCAGCCAAGAACGAGCGTCCCCCTACGAGCAGTACTTC
j_call: TRBJ1-5; v_call: TRBV6-1; clone_size: .; d_call: TRBD1; cdr3_aa: CASSEDVPGQGGGNQPQHF; cdr3_nt: TGTGCCAGCAGTGAAGACGTCCCGGGACAGGGGGGAGGTAATCAGCCCCAGCATTTT
j_call: TRBJ2-7; v_call: TRBV7-2; clone_size: .; d_call: .; cdr3_aa: CASSLDRGSWGEQYF; cdr3_nt: TGTGCCAGCAGCCTCGATCGGGGGAGTTGGGGCGAGCAGTACTTC
j_call: TRBJ2-1; v_call: TRBV2; clone_size: .; d_call: TRBD2; cdr3_aa: CASRISGGSSYNEQFF; cdr3_nt: TGTGCCAGCAGAATTTCGGGGGGTTCAAGTTACAATGAGCAGTTCTTC
j_call: TRBJ1-5; v_call: TRBV7-2; clone_size: .; d_call: .; cdr3_aa: CASSADRYEGPQHF; cdr3_nt: TGTGCCAGCAGCGCTGACAGGTACGAAGGGCCCCAGCATTTT
j_call: TRBJ2-7; v_call: TRBV20-1; clone_size: .; d_call: TRBD1; cdr3_aa: CSAGQGYEQYF; cdr3_nt: TGCAGTGCCGGACAGGGCTACGAGCAGTACTTC
j_call: TRBJ2-7; v_call: TRBV4-3; clone_size: .; d_call: .; cdr3_aa: CASSQDRGFSYEQYF; cdr3_nt: TGCGCCAGCAGCCAAGATAGGGGGTTCTCCTACGAGCAGTACTTC
j_call: TRBJ1-5; v_call: TRBV30; clone_size: .; d_call: TRBD1; cdr3_aa: CAWSVGQGNNQPQHF; cdr3_nt: TGTGCCTGGAGTGTTGGACAGGGAAACAATCAGCCCCAGCATTTT
j_call: TRBJ2-7; v_call: TRBV6-6; clone_size: .; d_call: .; cdr3_aa: CASTLDGYEQYF; cdr3_nt: TGTGCCAGCACTCTGGACGGCTACGAGCAGTACTTC
j_call: TRBJ2-2; v_call: TRBV5-1; clone_size: .; d_call: .; cdr3_aa: CASSLAVGTGELFF; cdr3_nt: TGCGCCAGCAGCTTGGCCGTCGGAACCGGGGAGCTGTTTTTT
j_call: TRBJ2-5; v_call: TRBV27; clone_size: .; d_call: TRBD2; cdr3_aa: CASGGGVSETQYF; cdr3_nt: TGTGCCAGCGGTGGGGGGGTCTCAGAGACCCAGTACTTC